The rows below give T cell receptor beta chains drawn from one sample of a study of blood T cell repertoires in COVID-19. The data were produced by immunoSEQ multiplex PCR, yet TCRdb's version contains in-frame clones alone and is incomplete. The sample consists of 200,000 or so clones, about 82% of them appearing once. Material for sequencing was peripheral blood. The source is a woman aged 25 to 39 with acute or convalescent COVID-19. Each CDR3 is given without its conserved first and last residue.

j_call,v_call,cdr3_aa
TRBJ2-7,TRBV27,ASSQGSLRYEQY
TRBJ1-2,TRBV12-3/TRBV12-4,ASSLGPLA
TRBJ2-3,TRBV4-2,ASSQEIAGYTDTQY
TRBJ2-7,TRBV30,AWAPRTSPTGTYEQY
TRBJ2-2,TRBV6-4,ASRTGDTGELF
TRBJ2-1,TRBV19,ASQASGPYNEQF
TRBJ2-7,TRBV29-1,SVEDGHGTGFYEQY
TRBJ2-5,TRBV2,ASSPISGRQETQY
TRBJ1-5,TRBV6-1,ASSEAGQGTYSNQPQH
TRBJ2-7,TRBV6-5,ATSAGRGYEQY
TRBJ2-7,TRBV28,ASSLFTYEQY
TRBJ2-7,TRBV5-1,ASSLSGTVYEQY
TRBJ2-1,TRBV12-3/TRBV12-4,ASSWTSEQF
TRBJ2-1,TRBV20-1,SARTSGGQF
TRBJ2-7,TRBV24-1,ATSDPIIGQGQGYEQY
TRBJ2-1,TRBV6-2/TRBV6-3,ASSYLVAGGRGSAANEQF
TRBJ1-2,TRBV7-2,ASSLSPGTANYGYT
TRBJ1-1,TRBV5-1,ASSPLTGDMNTEAF
TRBJ2-7,TRBV7-7,ASGGRTRPPRCSYEQY
TRBJ2-2,TRBV2,ASSGLAGGGTGELF
TRBJ2-1,TRBV5-1,ASSLGQGHNEQF
TRBJ1-1,TRBV19,ASSVGDRTGEAF
TRBJ2-1,TRBV7-9,ASSPGLLRNEQF
TRBJ1-2,TRBV28,ASSTTPRGFGGYT
TRBJ1-6,TRBV11-1,ASSRRGEGSPLH
TRBJ2-7,TRBV27,ASSPSGLGTYEQY
TRBJ1-5,TRBV6-4,ASSETGSRNQPQH
TRBJ1-1,TRBV11-2,ASGKGASWAEAF
TRBJ2-7,TRBV7-8,ASSSPGQYYEQY
TRBJ1-1,TRBV7-9,ASSHKDRVGRGVAF
TRBJ2-3,TRBV4-3,ASSQGLAGGRGTQY
TRBJ2-2,TRBV28,ASSSWTSGSAGELF
TRBJ2-1,TRBV5-1,ASSPLAGGRHNEQF
TRBJ2-2,TRBV10-2,ASSVTGSGLGTNTGELF
TRBJ1-1,TRBV5-1,ASSDLDEAF
TRBJ1-2,TRBV18,ASSQGQGNGYT
TRBJ2-5,TRBV6-4,ASSLAGGGQETQY